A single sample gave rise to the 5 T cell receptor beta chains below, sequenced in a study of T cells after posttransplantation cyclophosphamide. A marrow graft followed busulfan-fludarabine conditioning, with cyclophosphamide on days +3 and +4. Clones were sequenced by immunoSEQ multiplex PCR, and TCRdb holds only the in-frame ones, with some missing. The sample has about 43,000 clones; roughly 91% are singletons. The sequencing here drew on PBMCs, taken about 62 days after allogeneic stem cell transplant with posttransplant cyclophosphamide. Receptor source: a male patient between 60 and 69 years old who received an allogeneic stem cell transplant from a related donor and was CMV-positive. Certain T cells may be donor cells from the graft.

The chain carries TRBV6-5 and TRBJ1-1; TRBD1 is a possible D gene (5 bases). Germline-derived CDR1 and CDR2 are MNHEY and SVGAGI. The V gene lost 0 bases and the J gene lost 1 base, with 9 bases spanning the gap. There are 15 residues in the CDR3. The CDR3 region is CASSYSLGGNTEAFF. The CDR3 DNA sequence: TGTGCCAGCAGTTACTCGCTCGGGGGGAACACTGAAGCTTTCTTT.

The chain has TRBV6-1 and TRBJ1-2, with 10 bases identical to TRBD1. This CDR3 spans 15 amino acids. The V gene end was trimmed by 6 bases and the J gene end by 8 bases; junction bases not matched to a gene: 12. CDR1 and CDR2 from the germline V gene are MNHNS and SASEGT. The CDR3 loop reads CASSVLTGGGEGYTF. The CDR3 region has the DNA TGTGCCAGCAGCGTCCTGACAGGGGGCGGAGAGGGCTACACCTTC.

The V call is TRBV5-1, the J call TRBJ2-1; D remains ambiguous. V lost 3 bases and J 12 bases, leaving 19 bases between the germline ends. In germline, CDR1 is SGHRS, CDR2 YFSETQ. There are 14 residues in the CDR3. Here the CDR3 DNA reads TGCGCCAGCAGCTCCGTCCAAATAGCATCGGCGCAGTTCTTC. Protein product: CASSSVQIASAQFF.

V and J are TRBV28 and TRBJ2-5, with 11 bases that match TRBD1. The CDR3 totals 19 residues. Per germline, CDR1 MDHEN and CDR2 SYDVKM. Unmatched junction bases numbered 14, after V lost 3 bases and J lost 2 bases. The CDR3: CASSFSARTGGWGQETQYF. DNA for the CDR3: TGTGCCAGCAGTTTTTCGGCGAGGACAGGGGGCTGGGGGCAAGAGACCCAGTACTTC.

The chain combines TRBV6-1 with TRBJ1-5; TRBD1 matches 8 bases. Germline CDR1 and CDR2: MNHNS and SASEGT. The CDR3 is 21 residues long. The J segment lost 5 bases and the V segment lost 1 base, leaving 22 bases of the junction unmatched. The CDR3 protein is CASSEGWRPGQGRGPYQPQHF. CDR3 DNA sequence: TGTGCCAGCAGTGAAGGCTGGAGGCCTGGACAGGGACGGGGCCCATATCAGCCCCAGCATTTT.